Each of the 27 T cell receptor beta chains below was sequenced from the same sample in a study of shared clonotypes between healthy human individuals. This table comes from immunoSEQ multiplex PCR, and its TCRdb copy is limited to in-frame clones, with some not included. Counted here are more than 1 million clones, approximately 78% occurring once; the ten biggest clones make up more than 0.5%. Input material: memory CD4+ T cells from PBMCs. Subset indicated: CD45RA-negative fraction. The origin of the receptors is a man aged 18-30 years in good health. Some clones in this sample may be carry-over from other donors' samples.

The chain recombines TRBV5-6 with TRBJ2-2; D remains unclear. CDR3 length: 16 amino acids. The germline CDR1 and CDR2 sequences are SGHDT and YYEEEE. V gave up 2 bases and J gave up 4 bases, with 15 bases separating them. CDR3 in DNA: TGTGCCAGCAGCTTATATGGGTCTAGTCGCACCGGGGAGCTGTTTTTT. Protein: CASSLYGSSRTGELFF.

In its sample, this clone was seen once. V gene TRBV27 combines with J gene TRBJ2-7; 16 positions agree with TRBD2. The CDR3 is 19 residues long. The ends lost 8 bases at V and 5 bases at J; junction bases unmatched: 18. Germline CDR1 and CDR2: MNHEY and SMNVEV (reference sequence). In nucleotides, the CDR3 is TGTGCCAGCTCACCTGGGACTAGCGGGAGGGAGGGCCGGGCCCACGAGCAGTACTTC. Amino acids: CASSPGTSGREGRAHEQYF.

The CDR3 DNA reads as TGTGCCAGTAGCCGGGACAGATGGAATCAGCCCCAGCATTTT. This encodes CASSRDRWNQPQHF. The gene calls are TRBV19 and TRBJ1-5; 7 bases are shared with TRBD1. The germline CDR1 and CDR2 sequences are LNHDA and SQIVND (reference sequence). The length of the CDR3 is 14 residues. V lost 6 bases and J lost 4; bases outside the gene matches: 6.

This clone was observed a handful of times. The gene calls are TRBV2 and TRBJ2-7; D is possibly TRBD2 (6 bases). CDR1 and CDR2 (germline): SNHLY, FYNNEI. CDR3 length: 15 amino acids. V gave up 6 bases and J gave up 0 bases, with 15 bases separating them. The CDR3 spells CASRPLASSSYEQYF. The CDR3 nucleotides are TGTGCCAGCAGACCTCTAGCGTCCAGCTCCTACGAGCAGTACTTC.

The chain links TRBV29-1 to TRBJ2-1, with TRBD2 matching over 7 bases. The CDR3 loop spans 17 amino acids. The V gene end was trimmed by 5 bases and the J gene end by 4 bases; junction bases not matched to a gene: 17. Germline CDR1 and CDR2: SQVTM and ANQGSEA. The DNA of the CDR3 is TGCAGCGTTTCAGGCGACGGGGGGACGGTGAGTTACAATGAGCAGTTCTTC. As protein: CSVSGDGGTVSYNEQFF.

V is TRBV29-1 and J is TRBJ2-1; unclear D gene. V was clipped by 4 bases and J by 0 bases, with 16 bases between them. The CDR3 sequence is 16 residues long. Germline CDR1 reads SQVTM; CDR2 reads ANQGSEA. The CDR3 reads CSVATRIISSYNEQFF. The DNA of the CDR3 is TGCAGCGTTGCAACGAGAATAATAAGCTCCTACAATGAGCAGTTCTTC.

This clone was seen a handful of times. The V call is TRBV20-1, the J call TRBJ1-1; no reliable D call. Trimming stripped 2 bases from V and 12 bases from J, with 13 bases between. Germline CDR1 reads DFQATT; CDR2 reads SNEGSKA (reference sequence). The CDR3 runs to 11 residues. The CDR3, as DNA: TGCAGTGCTAGATATTACGGGGATCCTTTCTTT. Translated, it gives CSARYYGDPFF.

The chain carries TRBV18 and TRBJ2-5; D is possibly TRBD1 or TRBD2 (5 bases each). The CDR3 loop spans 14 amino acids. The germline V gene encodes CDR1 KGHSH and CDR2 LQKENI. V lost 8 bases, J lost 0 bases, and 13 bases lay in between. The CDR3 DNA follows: TGTGCCAGCCCCTTCAGAGGGGACCAAGAGACCCAGTACTTC. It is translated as CASPFRGDQETQYF. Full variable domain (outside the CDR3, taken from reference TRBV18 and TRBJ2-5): NAGVMQNPRHLVRRRGQEARLRCSPMKGHSHVYWYRQLPEEGLKFMVYLQKENIIDESGMPKERFSAEFPKEGPSILRIQQVVRGDSAAYFCASPFRGDQETQYFGPGTRLLVL.

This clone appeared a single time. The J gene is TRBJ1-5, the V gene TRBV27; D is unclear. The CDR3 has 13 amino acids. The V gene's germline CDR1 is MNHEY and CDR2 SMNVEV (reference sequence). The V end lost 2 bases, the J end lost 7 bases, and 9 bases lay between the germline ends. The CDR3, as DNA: TGTGCCAGCAGTTTACAGGCAGAGCAGCCCCAGCATTTT. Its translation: CASSLQAEQPQHF.

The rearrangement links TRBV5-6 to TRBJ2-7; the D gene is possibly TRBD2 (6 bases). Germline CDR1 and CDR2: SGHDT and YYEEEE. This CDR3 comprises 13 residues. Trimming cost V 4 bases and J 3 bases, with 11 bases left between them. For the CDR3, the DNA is TGTGCCAGCAGCCCGGGACTCGACTACGAGCAGTACTTC. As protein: CASSPGLDYEQYF.

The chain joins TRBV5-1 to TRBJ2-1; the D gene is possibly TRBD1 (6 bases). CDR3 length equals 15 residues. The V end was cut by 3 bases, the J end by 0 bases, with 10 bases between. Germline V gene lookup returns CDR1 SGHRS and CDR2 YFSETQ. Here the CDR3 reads CASSSGVVSYNEQFF. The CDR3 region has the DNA TGCGCCAGCAGCTCAGGGGTGGTCTCCTACAATGAGCAGTTCTTC.

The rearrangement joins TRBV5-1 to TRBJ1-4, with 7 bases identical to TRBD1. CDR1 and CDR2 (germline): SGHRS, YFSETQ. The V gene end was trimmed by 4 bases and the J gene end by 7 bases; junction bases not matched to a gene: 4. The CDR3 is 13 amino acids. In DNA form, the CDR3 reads TGCGCCAGCAGCCGGACAGGTAGTGAAAAACTGTTTTTT. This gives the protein CASSRTGSEKLFF.

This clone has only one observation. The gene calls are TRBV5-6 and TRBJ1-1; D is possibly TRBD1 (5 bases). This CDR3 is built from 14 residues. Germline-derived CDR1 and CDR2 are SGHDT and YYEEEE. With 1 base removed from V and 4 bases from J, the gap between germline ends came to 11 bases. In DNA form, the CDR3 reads TGTGCCAGCAGCTTGATAGGGGTGAGCACTGAAGCTTTCTTT. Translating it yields CASSLIGVSTEAFF.

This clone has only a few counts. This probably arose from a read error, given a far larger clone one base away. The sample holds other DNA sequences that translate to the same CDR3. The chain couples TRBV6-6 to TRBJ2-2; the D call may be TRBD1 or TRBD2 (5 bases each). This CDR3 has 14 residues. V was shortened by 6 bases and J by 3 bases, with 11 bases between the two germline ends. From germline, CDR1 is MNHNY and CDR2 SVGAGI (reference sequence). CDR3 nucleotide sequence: TGTGCCAGCAGGTCGGGGACGGACACCGGGGAGCTGTTTTTT. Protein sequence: CASRSGTDTGELFF.

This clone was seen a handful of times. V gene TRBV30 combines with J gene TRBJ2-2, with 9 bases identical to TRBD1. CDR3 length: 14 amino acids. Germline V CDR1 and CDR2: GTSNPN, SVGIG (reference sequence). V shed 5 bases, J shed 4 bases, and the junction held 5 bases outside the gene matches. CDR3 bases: TGTGCCTGGGGGACAGGGTGGGGCACCGGGGAGCTGTTTTTT. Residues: CAWGTGWGTGELFF.

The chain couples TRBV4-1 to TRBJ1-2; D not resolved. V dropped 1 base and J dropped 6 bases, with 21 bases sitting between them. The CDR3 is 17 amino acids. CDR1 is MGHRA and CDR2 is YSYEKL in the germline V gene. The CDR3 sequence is CASSQGTNLPKVDGYTF. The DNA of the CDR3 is TGCGCCAGCAGCCAAGGGACGAACCTCCCCAAGGTAGATGGCTACACCTTC.

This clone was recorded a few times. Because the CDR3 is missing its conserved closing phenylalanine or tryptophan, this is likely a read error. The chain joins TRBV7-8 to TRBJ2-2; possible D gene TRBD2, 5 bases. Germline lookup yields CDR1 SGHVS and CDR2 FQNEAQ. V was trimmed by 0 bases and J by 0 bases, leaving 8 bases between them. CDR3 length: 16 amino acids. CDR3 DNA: TGTGCCAGCAGCTTAGCAAGCGGCTCGAACACCGGGGAGCTGTTTTCT. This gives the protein CASSLASGSNTGELFS.

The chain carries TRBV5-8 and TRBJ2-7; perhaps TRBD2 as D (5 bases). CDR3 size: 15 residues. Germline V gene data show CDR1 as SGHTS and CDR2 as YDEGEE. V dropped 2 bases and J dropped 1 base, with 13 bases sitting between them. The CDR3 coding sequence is TGTGCCAGCAGCTTCGGAGAGCGGAGGTCCTACGAGCAGTACTTC. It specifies CASSFGERRSYEQYF. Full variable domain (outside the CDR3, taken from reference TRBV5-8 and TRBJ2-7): EAGVTQSPTHLIKTRGQQATLRCSPISGHTSVYWYQQALGLGLQFLLWYDEGEERNRGNFPPRFSGRQFPNYSSELNVNALELEDSALYLCASSFGERRSYEQYFGPGTRLTVT.

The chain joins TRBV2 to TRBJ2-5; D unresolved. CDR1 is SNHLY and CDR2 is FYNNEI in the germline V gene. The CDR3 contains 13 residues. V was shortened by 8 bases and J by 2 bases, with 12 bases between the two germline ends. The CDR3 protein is CASCSEQQETQYF. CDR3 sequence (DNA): TGTGCCAGCTGCTCGGAACAGCAAGAGACCCAGTACTTC.

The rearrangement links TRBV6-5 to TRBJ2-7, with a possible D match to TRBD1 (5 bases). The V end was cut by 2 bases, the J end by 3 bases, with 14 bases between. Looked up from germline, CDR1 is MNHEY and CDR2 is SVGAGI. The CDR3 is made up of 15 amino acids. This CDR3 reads CASSYRTEDNYEQYF. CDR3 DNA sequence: TGTGCCAGCAGTTACCGCACCGAGGACAACTACGAGCAGTACTTC.

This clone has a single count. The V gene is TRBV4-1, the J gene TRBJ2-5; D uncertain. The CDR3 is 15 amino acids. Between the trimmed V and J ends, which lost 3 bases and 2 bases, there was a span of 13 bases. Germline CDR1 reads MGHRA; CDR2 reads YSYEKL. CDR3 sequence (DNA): TGCGCCAGCAGCCAGGGAAACCGGGCTCAAGAGACCCAGTACTTC. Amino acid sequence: CASSQGNRAQETQYF.

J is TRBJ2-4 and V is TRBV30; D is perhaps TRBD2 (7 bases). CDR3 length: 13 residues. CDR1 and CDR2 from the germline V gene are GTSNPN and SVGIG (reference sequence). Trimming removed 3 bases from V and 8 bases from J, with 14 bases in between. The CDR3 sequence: CAWRQQGGDIQYF. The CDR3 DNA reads TGTGCCTGGAGACAACAGGGAGGGGACATTCAGTACTTC.

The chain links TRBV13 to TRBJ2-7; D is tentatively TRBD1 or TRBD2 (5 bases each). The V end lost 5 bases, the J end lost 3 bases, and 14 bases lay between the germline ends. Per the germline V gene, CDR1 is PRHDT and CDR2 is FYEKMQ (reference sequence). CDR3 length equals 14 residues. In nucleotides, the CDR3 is TGTGCCAGCAGCCCCGGGACGGCCTACTACGAGCAGTACTTC. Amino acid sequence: CASSPGTAYYEQYF.

CDR3 in amino acids: CASSTPGLSYEQYF. CDR3 bases: TGTGCCAGTAGTACCCCGGGCCTCTCCTACGAGCAGTACTTC. The chain uses TRBV19 and TRBJ2-7; D unresolved. The ends were cut back, 4 bases at V and 0 bases at J, with 10 bases in the middle. This CDR3 has 14 residues. CDR1 LNHDA and CDR2 SQIVND come from the germline V gene (reference sequence).

CDR3 sequence (DNA): TGCAGCGTTGAGCGGCCCTTTAACTATGGCTACACCTTC. Translating gives CSVERPFNYGYTF. The chain joins TRBV29-1 to TRBJ1-2, with D hard to call. Per the germline V gene, CDR1 is SQVTM and CDR2 is ANQGSEA. V lost 3 bases and J lost 1, with 9 bases in between. The CDR3 loop spans 13 amino acids. The entire variable domain, with the rest obtained from reference TRBV29-1 and TRBJ1-2, is as follows: SAVISQKPSRDICQRGTSLTIQCQVDSQVTMMFWYRQQPGQSLTLIATANQGSEATYESGFVIDKFPISRPNLTFSTLTVSNMSPEDSSIYLCSVERPFNYGYTFGSGTRLTVV.

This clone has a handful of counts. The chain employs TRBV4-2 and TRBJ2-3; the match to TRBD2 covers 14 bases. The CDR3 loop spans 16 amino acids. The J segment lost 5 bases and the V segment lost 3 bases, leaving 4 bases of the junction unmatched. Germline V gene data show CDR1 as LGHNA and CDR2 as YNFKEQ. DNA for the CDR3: TGTGCCAGCAGCCAGACCGGGACTAGCGGGAGAGATACGCAGTATTTT. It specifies CASSQTGTSGRDTQYF.

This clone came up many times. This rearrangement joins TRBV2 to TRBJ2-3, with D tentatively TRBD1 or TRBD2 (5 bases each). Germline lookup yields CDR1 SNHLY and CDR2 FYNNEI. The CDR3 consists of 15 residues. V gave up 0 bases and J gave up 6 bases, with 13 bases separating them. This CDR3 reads CASSEALPWGDTQYF. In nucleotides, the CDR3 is TGTGCCAGCAGTGAAGCGCTTCCGTGGGGGGATACGCAGTATTTT.